This T cell receptor beta chain was captured by sequencing in a study of T cell repertoires in cytomegalovirus infection. TCRdb reprocessed the reads with MiXCR, giving one entry per CDR3 protein. This sample has fewer than 300,000 distinct CDR3 sequences, with around 25% found just once. This CDR3 spans 15 amino acids. Germline V gives CDR1 SQVTM, CDR2 ANQGSEA. V lost 0 bases, J lost 5 bases, and 14 bases lay in between. The J gene is TRBJ2-1, the V gene TRBV29-1, with D perhaps matching TRBD2 (6 bases). Sequencing was carried out using PBMCs. The TCR was taken from a human donor in good health (CMV status not recorded). Some clones in this sample may be carry-over from other donors' samples. CDR3 residues: CSVEEPSGRNNEQFF. The CDR3, as DNA: TGCAGCGTTGAAGAGCCCAGCGGGCGTAACAATGAGCAGTTCTTC.